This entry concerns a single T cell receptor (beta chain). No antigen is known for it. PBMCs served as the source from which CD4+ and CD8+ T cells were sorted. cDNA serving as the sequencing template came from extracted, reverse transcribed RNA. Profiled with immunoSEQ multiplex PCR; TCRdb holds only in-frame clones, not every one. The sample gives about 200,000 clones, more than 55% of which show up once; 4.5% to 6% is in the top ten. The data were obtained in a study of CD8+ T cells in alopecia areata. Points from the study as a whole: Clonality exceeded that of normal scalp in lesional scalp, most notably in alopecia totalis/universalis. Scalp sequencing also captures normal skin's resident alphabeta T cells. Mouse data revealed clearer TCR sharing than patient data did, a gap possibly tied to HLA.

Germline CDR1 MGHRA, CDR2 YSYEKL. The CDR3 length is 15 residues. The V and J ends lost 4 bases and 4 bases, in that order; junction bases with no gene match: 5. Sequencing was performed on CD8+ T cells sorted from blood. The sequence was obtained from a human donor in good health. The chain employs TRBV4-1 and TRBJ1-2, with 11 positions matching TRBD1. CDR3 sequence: CASSPRDRGGYGYTF. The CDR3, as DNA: TGCGCCAGCAGCCCTCGGGACAGGGGGGGCTATGGCTACACCTTC.